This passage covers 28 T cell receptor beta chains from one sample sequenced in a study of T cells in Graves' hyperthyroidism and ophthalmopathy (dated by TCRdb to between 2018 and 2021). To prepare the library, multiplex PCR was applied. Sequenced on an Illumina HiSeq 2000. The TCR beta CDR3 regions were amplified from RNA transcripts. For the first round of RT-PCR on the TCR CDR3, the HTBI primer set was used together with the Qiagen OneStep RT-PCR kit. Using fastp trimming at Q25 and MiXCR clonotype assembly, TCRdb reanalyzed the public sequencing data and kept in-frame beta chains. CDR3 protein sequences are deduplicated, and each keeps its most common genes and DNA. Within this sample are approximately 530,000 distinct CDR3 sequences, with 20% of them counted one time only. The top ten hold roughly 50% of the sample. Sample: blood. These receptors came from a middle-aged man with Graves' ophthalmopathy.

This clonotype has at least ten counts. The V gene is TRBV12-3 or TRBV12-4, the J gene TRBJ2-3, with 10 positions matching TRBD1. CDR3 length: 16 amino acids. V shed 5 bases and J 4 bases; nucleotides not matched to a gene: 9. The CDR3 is CASSALGTGESDTQYF. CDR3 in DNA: TGTGCCAGCAGTGCCCTCGGGACAGGGGAGTCAGATACGCAGTATTTT.

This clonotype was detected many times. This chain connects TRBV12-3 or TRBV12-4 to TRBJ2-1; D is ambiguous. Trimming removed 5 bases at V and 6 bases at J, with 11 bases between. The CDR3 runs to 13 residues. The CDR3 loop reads CASSPSGANEQFF. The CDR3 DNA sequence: TGTGCCAGCAGTCCATCGGGTGCCAATGAGCAGTTCTTC.

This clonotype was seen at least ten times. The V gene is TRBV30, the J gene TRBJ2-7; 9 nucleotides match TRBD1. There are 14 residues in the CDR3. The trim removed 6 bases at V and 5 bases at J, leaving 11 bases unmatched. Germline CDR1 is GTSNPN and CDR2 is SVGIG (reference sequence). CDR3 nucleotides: TGTGCCTGCAACAGGGGGCTTGGGAGGGACGAGCAGTACTTC. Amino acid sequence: CACNRGLGRDEQYF.

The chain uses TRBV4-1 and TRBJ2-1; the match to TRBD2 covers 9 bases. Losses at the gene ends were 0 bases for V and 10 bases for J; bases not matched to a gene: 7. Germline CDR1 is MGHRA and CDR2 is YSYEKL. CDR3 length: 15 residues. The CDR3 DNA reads TGCGCCAGCAGCCAAGAAGGACCCCTAGCGGGGGAGCAGTTCTTC. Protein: CASSQEGPLAGEQFF.

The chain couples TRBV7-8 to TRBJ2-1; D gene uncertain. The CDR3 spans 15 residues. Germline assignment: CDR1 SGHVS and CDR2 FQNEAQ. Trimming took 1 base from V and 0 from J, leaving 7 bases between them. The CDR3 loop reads CASSLVVVSYNEQFF. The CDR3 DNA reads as TGTGCCAGCAGCTTAGTTGTAGTCTCCTACAATGAGCAGTTCTTC.

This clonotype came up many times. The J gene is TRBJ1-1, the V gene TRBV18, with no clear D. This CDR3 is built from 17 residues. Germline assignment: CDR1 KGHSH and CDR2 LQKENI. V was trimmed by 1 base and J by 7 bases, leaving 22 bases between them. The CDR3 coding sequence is TGTGCCAGCTCACCACTCTCCCTCAGGAGCTCAAACTTTGAAGCTTTCTTT. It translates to CASSPLSLRSSNFEAFF.

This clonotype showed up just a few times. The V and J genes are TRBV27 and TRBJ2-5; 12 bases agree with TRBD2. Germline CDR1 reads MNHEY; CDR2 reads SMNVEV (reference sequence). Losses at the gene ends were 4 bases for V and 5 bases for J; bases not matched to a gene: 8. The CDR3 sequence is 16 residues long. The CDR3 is CASSSSGLAGWETQYF. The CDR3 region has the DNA TGTGCCAGCAGTTCCTCTGGACTAGCGGGATGGGAGACCCAGTACTTC.

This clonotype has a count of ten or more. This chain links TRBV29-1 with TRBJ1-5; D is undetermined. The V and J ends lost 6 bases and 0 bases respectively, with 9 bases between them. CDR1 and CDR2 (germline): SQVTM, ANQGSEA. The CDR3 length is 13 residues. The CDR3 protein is CSVSGNSNQPQHF. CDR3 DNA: TGCAGCGTGTCCGGGAATAGCAATCAGCCCCAGCATTTT.

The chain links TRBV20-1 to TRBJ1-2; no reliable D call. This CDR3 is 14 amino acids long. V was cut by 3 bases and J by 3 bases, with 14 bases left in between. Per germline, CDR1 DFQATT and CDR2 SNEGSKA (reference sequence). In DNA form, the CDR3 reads TGCAGTGCTAGGAGCAGCGCTCGTTACTATGGCTACACCTTC. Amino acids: CSARSSARYYGYTF.

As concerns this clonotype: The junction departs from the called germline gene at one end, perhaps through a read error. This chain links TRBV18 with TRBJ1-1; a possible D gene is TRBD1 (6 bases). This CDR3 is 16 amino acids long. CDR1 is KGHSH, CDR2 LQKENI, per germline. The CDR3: CASSPLPSGVNTEAFF. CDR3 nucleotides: TGTGCCAGCTCTCCACTCCCCTCAGGGGTGAACACTGAAGCTTTCTTT.

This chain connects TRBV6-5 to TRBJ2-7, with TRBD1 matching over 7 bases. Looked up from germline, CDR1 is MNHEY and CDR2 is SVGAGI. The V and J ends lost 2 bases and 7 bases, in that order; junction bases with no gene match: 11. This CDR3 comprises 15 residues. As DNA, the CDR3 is TGTGCCAGCAGTTACAGCATCTGGACAGGCGGAGAGCAGTACTTC. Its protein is CASSYSIWTGGEQYF.

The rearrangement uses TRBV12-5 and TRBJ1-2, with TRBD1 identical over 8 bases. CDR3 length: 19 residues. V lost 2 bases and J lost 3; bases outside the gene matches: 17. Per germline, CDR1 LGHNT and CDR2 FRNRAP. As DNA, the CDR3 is TGTGCTAGTGGTTTGTCGAGGGGCCTGGCAGGGGGCCGGGACTATGGCTACACCTTC. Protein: CASGLSRGLAGGRDYGYTF. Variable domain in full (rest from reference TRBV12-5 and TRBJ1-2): DARVTQTPRHKVTEMGQEVTMRCQPILGHNTVFWYRQTMMQGLELLAYFRNRAPLDDSGMPKDRFSAEMPDATLATLKIQPSEPRDSAVYFCASGLSRGLAGGRDYGYTFGSGTRLTVV.

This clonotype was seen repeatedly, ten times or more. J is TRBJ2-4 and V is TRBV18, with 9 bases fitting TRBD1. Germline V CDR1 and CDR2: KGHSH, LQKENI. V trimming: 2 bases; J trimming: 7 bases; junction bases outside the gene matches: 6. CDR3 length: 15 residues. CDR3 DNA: TGTGCCAGCTCACCAGGAGGGACAGGGAGGAACATTCAGTACTTC. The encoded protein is CASSPGGTGRNIQYF.

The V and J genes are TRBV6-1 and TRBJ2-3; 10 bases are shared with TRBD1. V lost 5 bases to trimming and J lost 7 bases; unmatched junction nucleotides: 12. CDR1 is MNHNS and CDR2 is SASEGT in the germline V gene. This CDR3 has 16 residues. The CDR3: CASSYIVGTGAHTQYF. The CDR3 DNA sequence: TGTGCCAGCAGTTATATTGTCGGGACAGGGGCCCATACGCAGTATTTT.

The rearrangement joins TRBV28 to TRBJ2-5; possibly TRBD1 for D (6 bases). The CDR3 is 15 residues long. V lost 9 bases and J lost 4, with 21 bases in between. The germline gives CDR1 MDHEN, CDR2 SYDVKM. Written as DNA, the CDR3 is TGTGCCAGTAGTATGGAGGCAGGGGCTGGAGAGACCCAGTACTTC. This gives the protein CASSMEAGAGETQYF. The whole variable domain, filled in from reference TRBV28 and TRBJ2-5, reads DVKVTQSSRYLVKRTGEKVFLECVQDMDHENMFWYRQDPGLGLRLIYFSYDVKMKEKGDIPEGYSVSREKKERFSLILESASTNQTSMYLCASSMEAGAGETQYFGPGTRLLVL.

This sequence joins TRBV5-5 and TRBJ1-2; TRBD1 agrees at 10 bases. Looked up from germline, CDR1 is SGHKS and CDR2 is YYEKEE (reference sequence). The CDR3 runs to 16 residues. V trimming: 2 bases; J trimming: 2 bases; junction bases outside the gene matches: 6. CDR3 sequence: CASSLQGTGANYGYTF. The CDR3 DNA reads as TGTGCCAGCAGCTTACAGGGGACAGGGGCCAACTATGGCTACACCTTC.

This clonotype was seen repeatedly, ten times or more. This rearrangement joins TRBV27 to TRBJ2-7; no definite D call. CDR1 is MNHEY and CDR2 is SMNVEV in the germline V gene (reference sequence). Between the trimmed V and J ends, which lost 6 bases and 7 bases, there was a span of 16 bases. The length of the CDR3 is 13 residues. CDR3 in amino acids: CASSKLPEWEQYF. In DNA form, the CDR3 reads TGTGCCAGCAGCAAGCTCCCCGAGTGGGAGCAGTACTTC.

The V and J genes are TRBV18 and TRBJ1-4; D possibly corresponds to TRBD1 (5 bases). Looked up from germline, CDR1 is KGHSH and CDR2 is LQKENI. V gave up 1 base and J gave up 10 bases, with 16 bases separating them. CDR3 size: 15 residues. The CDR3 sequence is CASSPLGREIGKLFF. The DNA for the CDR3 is TGTGCCAGCTCACCACTGGGGCGGGAAATCGGAAAACTGTTTTTT.

CDR3 sequence (DNA): TGCGCCAGCAGGCAGAGACTAGCGGGGGATAGAGATGAGCAGTTCTTC. As protein: CASRQRLAGDRDEQFF. The chain employs TRBV10-2 and TRBJ2-1; 12 bases fit TRBD2. With 6 bases clipped from V and 8 bases from J, the junction kept 11 bases outside the gene matches. This CDR3 has 16 residues. Germline V gives CDR1 WSHSY, CDR2 SAAADI.

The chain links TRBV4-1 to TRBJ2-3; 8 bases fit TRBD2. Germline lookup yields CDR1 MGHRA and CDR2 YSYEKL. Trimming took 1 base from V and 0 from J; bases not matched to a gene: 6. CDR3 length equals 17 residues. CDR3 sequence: CASSQVLAGLSTDTQYF. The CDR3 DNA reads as TGCGCCAGCAGCCAAGTATTAGCGGGACTCAGCACAGATACGCAGTATTTT.

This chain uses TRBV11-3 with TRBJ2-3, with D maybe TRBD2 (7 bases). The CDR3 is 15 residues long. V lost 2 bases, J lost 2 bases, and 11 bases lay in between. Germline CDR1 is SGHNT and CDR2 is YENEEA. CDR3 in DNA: TGTGCCAGCAGCTTACGGGGGGCGACCACAGATACGCAGTATTTT. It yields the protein CASSLRGATTDTQYF.

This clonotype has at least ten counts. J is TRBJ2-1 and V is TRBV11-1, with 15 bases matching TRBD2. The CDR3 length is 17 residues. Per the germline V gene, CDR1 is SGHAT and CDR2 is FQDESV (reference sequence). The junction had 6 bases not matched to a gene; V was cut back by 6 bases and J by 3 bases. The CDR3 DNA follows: TGTGCCAGCAGTACGGGACTAGCGGGAGGACACTACAATGAGCAGTTCTTC. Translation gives CASSTGLAGGHYNEQFF.

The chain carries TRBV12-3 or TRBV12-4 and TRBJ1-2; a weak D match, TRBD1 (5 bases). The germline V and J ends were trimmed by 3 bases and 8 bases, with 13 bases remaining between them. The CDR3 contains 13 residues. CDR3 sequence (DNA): TGTGCCAGCAGTTTGGGGGAAGATCGGGGCTACACCTTC. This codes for CASSLGEDRGYTF.

The CDR3 reads CASKAGGREQYF. The CDR3 nucleotides read TGTGCCAGCAAGGCAGGGGGGCGGGAGCAGTACTTC. The chain is built from TRBV27 and TRBJ2-7; the D gene is possibly TRBD1 (7 bases). Per the germline V gene, CDR1 is MNHEY and CDR2 is SMNVEV (reference sequence). Trimming cost V 7 bases and J 7 bases, with 14 bases left between them. The CDR3 is made up of 12 amino acids.

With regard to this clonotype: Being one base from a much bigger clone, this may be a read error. CDR3 in amino acids: CTSSIPWTSGSGEQYF. As DNA, the CDR3 is TGTACCAGCAGTATCCCGTGGACTAGCGGGAGTGGCGAGCAGTACTTC. V is TRBV12-3 or TRBV12-4 and J is TRBJ2-7, with 13 bases aligning to TRBD2. There are 16 residues in the CDR3.

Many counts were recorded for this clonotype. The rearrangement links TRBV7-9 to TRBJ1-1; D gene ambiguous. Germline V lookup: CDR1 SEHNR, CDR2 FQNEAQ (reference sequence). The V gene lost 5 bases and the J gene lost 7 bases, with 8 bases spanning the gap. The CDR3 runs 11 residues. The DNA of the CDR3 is TGTGCCAGCAGCAGTCTCCTTGAAGCTTTCTTT. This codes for CASSSLLEAFF.

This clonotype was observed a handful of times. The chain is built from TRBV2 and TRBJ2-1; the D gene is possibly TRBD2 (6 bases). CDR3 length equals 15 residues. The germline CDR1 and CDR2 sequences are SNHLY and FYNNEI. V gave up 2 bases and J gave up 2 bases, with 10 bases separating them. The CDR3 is CASSELRGAYNEQFF. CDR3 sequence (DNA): TGTGCCAGCAGTGAATTGCGGGGCGCCTACAATGAGCAGTTCTTC. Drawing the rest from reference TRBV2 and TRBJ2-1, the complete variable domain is EPEVTQTPSHQVTQMGQEVILRCVPISNHLYFYWYRQILGQKVEFLVSFYNNEISEKSEIFDDQFSVERPDGSNFTLKIRSTKLEDSAMYFCASSELRGAYNEQFFGPGTRLTVL.

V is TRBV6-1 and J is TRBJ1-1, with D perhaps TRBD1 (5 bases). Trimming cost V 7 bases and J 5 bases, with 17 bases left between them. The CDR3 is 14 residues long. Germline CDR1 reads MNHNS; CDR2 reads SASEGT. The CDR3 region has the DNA TGTGCCAGCAACGCCGGACGGGGGGGAACTGAAGCTTTCTTT. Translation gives CASNAGRGGTEAFF.